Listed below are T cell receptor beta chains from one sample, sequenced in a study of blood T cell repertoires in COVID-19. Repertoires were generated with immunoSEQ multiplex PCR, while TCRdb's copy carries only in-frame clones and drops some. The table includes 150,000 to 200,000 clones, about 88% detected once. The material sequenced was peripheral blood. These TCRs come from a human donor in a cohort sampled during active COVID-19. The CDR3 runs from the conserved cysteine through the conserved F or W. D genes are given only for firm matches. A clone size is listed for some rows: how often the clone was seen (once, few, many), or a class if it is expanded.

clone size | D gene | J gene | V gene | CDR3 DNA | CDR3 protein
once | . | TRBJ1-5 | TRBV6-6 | TGTGCCAGCAGCGAGACAGTTAGCAATCAGCCCCAGCATTTT | CASSETVSNQPQHF
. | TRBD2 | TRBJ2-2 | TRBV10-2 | TGCGCCAGCAGGGGCGCTAGCGGCCCCACCGGGGAGCTGTTTTTT | CASRGASGPTGELFF
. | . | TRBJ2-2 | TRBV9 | TGTGCCAGCAGCCGGGGGACCAACACCGGGGAGCTGTTTTTT | CASSRGTNTGELFF
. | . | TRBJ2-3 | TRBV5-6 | TGTGCCAGCACCCATGCCCCCCGGAGTACGCAGTATTTT | CASTHAPRSTQYF
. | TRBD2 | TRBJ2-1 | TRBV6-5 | TGTGCCAGCAGTTCCACGCCCGGGCGGGGGTACAATGAGCAGTTCTTC | CASSSTPGRGYNEQFF
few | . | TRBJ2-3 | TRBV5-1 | TGCGCCAGCAGCTTGGGGTCCACCGCGGGCACAGATACGCAGTATTTT | CASSLGSTAGTDTQYF
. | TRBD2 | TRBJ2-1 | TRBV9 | TGTGCCAGCAGCGTGGGACACGTCATAGCGGGAGGCGCCTACAATGAGCAGTTCTTC | CASSVGHVIAGGAYNEQFF
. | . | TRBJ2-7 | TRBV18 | TGTGCCAGCTCACCGACGGGGGGCGCCTACGAGCAGTACTTC | CASSPTGGAYEQYF
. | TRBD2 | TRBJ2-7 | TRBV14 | TGTGCCAGCAGCAAAGGGTTGACTAGCGGACTTACGTGGGAGCAGTACTTC | CASSKGLTSGLTWEQYF
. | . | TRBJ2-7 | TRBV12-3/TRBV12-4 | TGTGCCAGCAGTTACAGGGCCTACGAGCAGTACTTC | CASSYRAYEQYF
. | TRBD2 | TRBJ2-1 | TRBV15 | TGTGCCACCAGCAGAGATCTGACTAGCGGGAGCCGCTACAATGAGCAGTTCTTC | CATSRDLTSGSRYNEQFF
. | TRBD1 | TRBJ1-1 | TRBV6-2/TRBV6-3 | TGTGCCAGCAGTTATGGACAGGTCATGAACACTGAAGCTTTCTTT | CASSYGQVMNTEAFF
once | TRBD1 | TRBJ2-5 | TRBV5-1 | TGCGCCAGCAGCACAAATCTACAGGGGGCGGGCGAGACCCAGTACTTC | CASSTNLQGAGETQYF
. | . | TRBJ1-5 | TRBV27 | TGTGCCAGCAGTTTAGCGGGTTATAGCAATCAGCCCCAGCATTTT | CASSLAGYSNQPQHF
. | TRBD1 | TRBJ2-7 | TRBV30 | TGTGCCTGGAGTCCCACAGGGGACGAATCCTACGAGCAGTACTTC | CAWSPTGDESYEQYF
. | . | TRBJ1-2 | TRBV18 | TGTGCCAGCTCACCGCCTATCTCTCACTATGGCTACACCTTC | CASSPPISHYGYTF
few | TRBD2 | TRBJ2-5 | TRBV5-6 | TGTGCCAGCAGCGTACCACTAGCGGGGGGGCTGGAGACCCAGTACTTC | CASSVPLAGGLETQYF
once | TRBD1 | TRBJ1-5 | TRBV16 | TGTGCCAGCAGCCCAATGTCGGACAGGGGGCTGAAACATAGCAATCAGCCCCAGCATTTT | CASSPMSDRGLKHSNQPQHF
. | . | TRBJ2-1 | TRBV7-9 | TGTGCCAGCAGCGTCTGGGGGGGCAGGGGTAATGAGCAGTTCTTC | CASSVWGGRGNEQFF
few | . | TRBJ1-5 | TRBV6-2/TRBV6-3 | TGTGCCAGCAGCCAGGGAGGCAATCAGCCCCAGCATTTT | CASSQGGNQPQHF
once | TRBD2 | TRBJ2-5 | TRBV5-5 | TGTGCCAGCAGCCGGACCCGGGGGGGCCGGGAGGAGACCCAGTACTTC | CASSRTRGGREETQYF
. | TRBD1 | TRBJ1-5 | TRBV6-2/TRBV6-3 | TGTGCCAGCAGTACAGGGGGCAGGGGCAATCAGCCCCAGCATTTT | CASSTGGRGNQPQHF
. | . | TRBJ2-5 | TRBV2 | TGTGCCAGCAGTGTAGGCGTTCGGACAGAAGAGACCCAGTACTTC | CASSVGVRTEETQYF
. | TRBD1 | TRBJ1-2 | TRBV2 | TGTGCCAGCAGTAACTTACAGGGGGCTTCTGGTGGCTACACCTTC | CASSNLQGASGGYTF
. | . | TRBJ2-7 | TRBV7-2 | TGTGCCAGCAGCTTAGACGGAAATGCAGGCTACGAGCAGTACTTC | CASSLDGNAGYEQYF
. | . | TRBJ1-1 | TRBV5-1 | TGCGCCAGCAGCCCCGGAGGGAGTACTGAAGCTTTCTTT | CASSPGGSTEAFF
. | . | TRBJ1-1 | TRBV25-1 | TGTGCCAGCAGTCTGTCAGGGAACACTGAAGCTTTCTTT | CASSLSGNTEAFF
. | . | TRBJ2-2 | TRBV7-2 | TGTGCCAGCAGTTTTAAGCAGGGTACGGGGGAGCTGTTTTTT | CASSFKQGTGELFF
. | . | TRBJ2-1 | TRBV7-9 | TGTGCCAGCAGCTTAGGCGGCCCTAGCCGAGCTGGGAATGAGCAGTTCTTC | CASSLGGPSRAGNEQFF
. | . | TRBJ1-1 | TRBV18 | TGTGCCAGCTCACCGGCTGGGAACACTGAAGCTTTCTTT | CASSPAGNTEAFF
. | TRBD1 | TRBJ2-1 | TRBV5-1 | TGCGCCAGCAGCTTCCGGGACAGGGGCTACAATGAGCAGTTCTTC | CASSFRDRGYNEQFF
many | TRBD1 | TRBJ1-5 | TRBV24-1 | TGTGCCACCAGTGATGGACAGGGCAATCAGCCCCAGCATTTT | CATSDGQGNQPQHF
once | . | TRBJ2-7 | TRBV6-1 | TGTGCCAGCAGTGAATCTGGTCCGGGGGAGCAGTACTTC | CASSESGPGEQYF
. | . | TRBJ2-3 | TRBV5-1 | TGCGCCAGCAGCTCAACGACGGGGAGCACAGATACGCAGTATTTT | CASSSTTGSTDTQYF
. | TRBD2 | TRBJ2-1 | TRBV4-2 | TGTGCCAGCAGCCAAGACGCTAGCGGAGACAATGAGCAGTTCTTC | CASSQDASGDNEQFF
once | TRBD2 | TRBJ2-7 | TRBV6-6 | TGTGCCAGCAGTCCAATCACCCCGACTAGCGGGAGGTTTCGGTACGAGCAGTACTTC | CASSPITPTSGRFRYEQYF
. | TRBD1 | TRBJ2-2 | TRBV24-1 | TGTGCCACCAAACAACAGGGGGACACCGGGGAGCTGTTTTTT | CATKQQGDTGELFF
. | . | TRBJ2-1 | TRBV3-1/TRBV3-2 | TGTGCCAGCAGCCAAGGGGTGGGGCGCTACAATGAGCAGTTCTTC | CASSQGVGRYNEQFF
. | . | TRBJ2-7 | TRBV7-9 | TGTGCCAGCAGCTTACTACCAGCGCCCGAGCAGTACTTC | CASSLLPAPEQYF
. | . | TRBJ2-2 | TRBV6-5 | TGTGCCAGCAGATGGGACTGGAACACCGGGGAGCTGTTTTTT | CASRWDWNTGELFF
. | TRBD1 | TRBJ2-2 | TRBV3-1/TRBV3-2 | TGTGCCAGCAGCCAAGACTTTCGGACAGGGGACACCGGGGAGCTGTTTTTT | CASSQDFRTGDTGELFF
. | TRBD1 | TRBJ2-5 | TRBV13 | TGTGCCAGCAGCCACACAGGGGACAGTCGAAAAGAGACCCAGTACTTC | CASSHTGDSRKETQYF
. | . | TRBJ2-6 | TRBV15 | TGTGCCACCAGCAGAGATATCTCTGGGGCCAACGTCCTGACTTTC | CATSRDISGANVLTF
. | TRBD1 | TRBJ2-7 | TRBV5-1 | TGCGCCAGCCGCGACCGCACAGGGGGCTCCGGCGAGCAGTACTTC | CASRDRTGGSGEQYF
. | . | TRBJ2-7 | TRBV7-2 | TGTGCCAGCAGCTTAAACTATGGGGGAGGGGGATACGAGCAGTACTTC | CASSLNYGGGGYEQYF
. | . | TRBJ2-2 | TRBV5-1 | TGCGCCAGCAGCCCTCAGGTGAACACCGGGGAGCTGTTTTTT | CASSPQVNTGELFF
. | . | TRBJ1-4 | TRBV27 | TGTGCCAGCAGCTTCTCGGGGGTTAATGAAAAACTGTTTTTT | CASSFSGVNEKLFF
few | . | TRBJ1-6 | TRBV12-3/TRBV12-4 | TGTGCCAGCAGTTCCGGGATTGAATCACCCCTCCACTTT | CASSSGIESPLHF
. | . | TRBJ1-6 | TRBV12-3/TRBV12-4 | TGTGCCAGCAGTAGTGACAGAAAATCACCCCTCCACTTT | CASSSDRKSPLHF
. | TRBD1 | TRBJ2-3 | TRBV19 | TGTGCCAGTAGTCCGGACAGGTCAACAGATACGCAGTATTTT | CASSPDRSTDTQYF
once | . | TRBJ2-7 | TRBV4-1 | TGCGCCAGCAGCCAAGATCTCGGAGGCCCCGGGTACGAGCAGTACTTC | CASSQDLGGPGYEQYF
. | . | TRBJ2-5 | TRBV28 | TGTGCCAGCAGCCCACCCCAAGGGAGCCAAGAGACCCAGTACTTC | CASSPPQGSQETQYF
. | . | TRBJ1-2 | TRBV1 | TGCACCAGCAGCCAAATACGGCAGGGGCCCTCATTTAACTATGGCTACACCTTC | CTSSQIRQGPSFNYGYTF
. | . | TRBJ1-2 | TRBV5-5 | TGTGCCAGCAGCGTTACAGGGAACTATGGCTACACCTTC | CASSVTGNYGYTF
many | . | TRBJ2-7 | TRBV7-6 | TGTGCCAGCAGCTTAGGCAGTCGCTACGAGCAGTACTTC | CASSLGSRYEQYF
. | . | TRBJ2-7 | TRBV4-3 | TGCGCCAGCAGCCAATATCTAGACAGTTCCTACGAGCAGTACTTC | CASSQYLDSSYEQYF
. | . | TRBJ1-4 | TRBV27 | TGTGCCAGCAGTTTTGGGGCGGATGCAACTAATGAAAAACTGTTTTTT | CASSFGADATNEKLFF
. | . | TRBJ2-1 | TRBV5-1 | TGCGCCAGCAGCTCTGGGGGGTACAATGAGCAGTTCTTC | CASSSGGYNEQFF